The 24 T cell receptor beta chains presented below share a single source sample, sequenced in a study of sequential checkpoint blockade in melanoma. Stated treatment: randomized to nivolumab then ipilimumab (arm A) or the reverse (arm B). Sequenced by immunoSEQ multiplex PCR; TCRdb stores in-frame clones only, minus some. The sample has some 5,400 clones, roughly 18% seen once. The sequences come from tumor tissue (inferred from file names), collected from a patient given nivolumab and ipilimumab in sequence. The receptors derive from a human donor with melanoma.

The table lists this clone with many counts. The rearrangement joins TRBV11-3 to TRBJ1-2, with 8 bases matching TRBD1. Trimming cost V 4 bases and J 3 bases; bases outside gene matches: 7. The germline V gene encodes CDR1 SGHNT and CDR2 YENEEA. This CDR3 contains 15 residues. The CDR3 DNA is TGTGCCAGCAGCTCCAGGGACAGGAGGGACTATGGCTACACCTTC. This sequence encodes CASSSRDRRDYGYTF.

The chain couples TRBV9 to TRBJ2-2; 8 nucleotides line up with TRBD2. The CDR3 is 16 residues long. Germline V CDR1 and CDR2: SGDLS, YYNGEE. V trimming: 0 bases; J trimming: 5 bases; junction bases outside the gene matches: 6. The CDR3 DNA reads as TGTGCCAGCAGCGTAGGCGGGACTAGGGGAACCGGGGAGCTGTTTTTT. This gives the protein CASSVGGTRGTGELFF.

The chain couples TRBV6-8 to TRBJ2-7; D gene ambiguous. Per germline, CDR1 MNHGY and CDR2 SAAAGT. V was trimmed by 7 bases and J by 3 bases, leaving 19 bases between them. The CDR3 loop spans 15 amino acids. The DNA for the CDR3 is TGTGCCAGCACCCTCGACGGACCAGACGACTACGAGCAGTACTTC. Translated: CASTLDGPDDYEQYF.

This clone showed up just a few times. Other DNA sequences from this sample encode an identical CDR3 as well. The genes are TRBV28 and TRBJ2-7, with unresolved D. V dropped 4 bases and J dropped 2 bases, with 12 bases sitting between them. This CDR3 has 14 residues. From germline, CDR1 is MDHEN and CDR2 SYDVKM. This chain's CDR3 is CASSSLGQPYEQYF. As DNA, the CDR3 is TGTGCCAGCAGTTCTCTGGGCCAACCCTACGAGCAGTACTTC. Using reference TRBV28 and TRBJ2-7 for the parts outside the CDR3, the full variable domain is DVKVTQSSRYLVKRTGEKVFLECVQDMDHENMFWYRQDPGLGLRLIYFSYDVKMKEKGDIPEGYSVSREKKERFSLILESASTNQTSMYLCASSSLGQPYEQYFGPGTRLTVT.

This clone has more than one count but fewer than ten. This chain links TRBV28 with TRBJ1-1, with D unclear. Germline loops: CDR1 MDHEN, CDR2 SYDVKM. Trimming left V 2 bases short and J 0 bases short, with 7 bases between. This CDR3 has 14 residues. The CDR3 nucleotides are TGTGCCAGCAGTTTAAGCGTAATGAACACTGAAGCTTTCTTT. This encodes CASSLSVMNTEAFF.

This rearrangement joins TRBV15 to TRBJ1-5, with 9 positions matching TRBD1. The CDR3 has 15 residues. Germline V gene data show CDR1 as LNHNV and CDR2 as YYDKDF (reference sequence). Losses at the gene ends were 4 bases for V and 10 bases for J; bases not matched to a gene: 11. CDR3 residues: CATSTKDRGSHPQHF. The CDR3 bases are TGTGCCACCAGCACCAAAGACAGGGGGTCTCACCCCCAGCATTTT.

The J gene is TRBJ2-1, the V gene TRBV5-1; D may be TRBD1 (6 bases). The germline V gene has CDR1 SGHRS and CDR2 YFSETQ. There are 14 residues in the CDR3. The V and J ends lost 3 bases and 4 bases respectively, with 11 bases between them. CDR3 sequence (DNA): TGCGCCAGCAGCTCACGGACAGATTACAATGAGCAGTTCTTC. Protein product: CASSSRTDYNEQFF.

By share of the sample, this clone is medium-sized. The genes are TRBV9 and TRBJ1-1; possible D gene TRBD1, 5 bases. CDR1 and CDR2 from the germline V gene are SGDLS and YYNGEE. V shed 0 bases and J shed 3 bases, with 12 bases lying between them. The length of the CDR3 is 15 residues. This chain's CDR3 is CASSVGGGTDTEAFF. As DNA, the CDR3 is TGTGCCAGCAGCGTAGGAGGAGGGACGGACACTGAAGCTTTCTTT.

CDR3 sequence (DNA): TGTGCCACCAACTCCGGGACAGGGTCAAGCTCCTATAATTCACCCCTCCACTTT. Translated: CATNSGTGSSSYNSPLHF. The rearrangement links TRBV15 to TRBJ1-6; TRBD1 matches 9 bases. CDR3 length: 18 amino acids. Trimming took 7 bases from V and 0 from J; bases not matched to a gene: 10. From germline, CDR1 is LNHNV and CDR2 YYDKDF (reference sequence).

The J gene is TRBJ1-5, the V gene TRBV29-1; D remains ambiguous. This CDR3 is 12 amino acids long. Germline V lookup: CDR1 SQVTM, CDR2 ANQGSEA. Trimming removed 4 bases at V and 7 bases at J, with 11 bases between. CDR3 in DNA: TGCAGCGTTGTCCTCCCTGGACAGCCCCAGCATTTT. Amino acid sequence: CSVVLPGQPQHF.

By sample fraction, this clone is medium-sized. This sequence joins TRBV28 and TRBJ1-6; D unresolved. V shed 7 bases and J shed 0 bases, with 16 bases lying between them. This CDR3 has 17 residues. CDR1 is MDHEN and CDR2 is SYDVKM in the germline V gene. The CDR3 bases are TGTGCCAGCACGTGGACCACACTAAACTCCTATAATTCACCCCTCCACTTT. It codes for CASTWTTLNSYNSPLHF.

The chain employs TRBV28 and TRBJ2-3, with D perhaps matching TRBD1 (6 bases). From germline, CDR1 is MDHEN and CDR2 SYDVKM. Trimming took 6 bases from V and 5 from J, leaving 9 bases between them. The CDR3 is 12 residues long. The CDR3 DNA follows: TGTGCCAGCAGCCCAGGGGTAGATACGCAGTATTTT. It specifies CASSPGVDTQYF. Full variable domain (remainder filled in from reference TRBV28 and TRBJ2-3): DVKVTQSSRYLVKRTGEKVFLECVQDMDHENMFWYRQDPGLGLRLIYFSYDVKMKEKGDIPEGYSVSREKKERFSLILESASTNQTSMYLCASSPGVDTQYFGPGTRLTVL.

This rearrangement joins TRBV6-8 to TRBJ2-2, with D possibly matching TRBD2 (6 bases). CDR3 length equals 13 residues. The germline V and J ends were trimmed by 7 bases and 6 bases, with 12 bases remaining between them. Germline V gives CDR1 MNHGY, CDR2 SAAAGT. The CDR3 region is CASTAREAGELFF. The CDR3 nucleotides are TGTGCCAGCACCGCTAGGGAGGCCGGGGAGCTGTTTTTT.

The chain links TRBV11-3 to TRBJ1-2; D uncertain. Trimming removed 3 bases at V and 7 bases at J, with 15 bases between. Germline CDR1 is SGHNT and CDR2 is YENEEA. CDR3 length: 14 residues. CDR3 protein: CASSLGQAPGGYTF. In DNA form, the CDR3 reads TGTGCCAGCAGCTTGGGTCAGGCCCCAGGTGGCTACACCTTC. Using reference TRBV11-3 and TRBJ1-2 for the parts outside the CDR3, the full variable domain is EAGVVQSPRYKIIEKKQPVAFWCNPISGHNTLYWYLQNLGQGPELLIRYENEEAVDDSQLPKDRFSAERLKGVDSTLKIQPAELGDSAVYLCASSLGQAPGGYTFGSGTRLTVV.

This chain links TRBV19 with TRBJ2-3; 7 nucleotides line up with TRBD2. The CDR3 is 14 amino acids. Trimming took 3 bases from V and 4 from J; bases not matched to a gene: 4. CDR1 LNHDA and CDR2 SQIVND come from the germline V gene (reference sequence). In DNA form, the CDR3 reads TGTGCCAGTAGTATCTTCGCGGGAGCAGATACGCAGTATTTT. Protein product: CASSIFAGADTQYF.

This clone came up a few times. Here the CDR3 reads CASSQGTGYSGNTIYF. As DNA, the CDR3 is TGTGCCAGCAGTCAAGGGACAGGGTATTCTGGAAACACCATATATTTT. The genes are TRBV11-3 and TRBJ1-3, with 9 bases matching TRBD1. V lost 6 bases to trimming and J lost 1 base; unmatched junction nucleotides: 7. Per germline, CDR1 SGHNT and CDR2 YENEEA. The CDR3 has 16 amino acids.

In its sample, this clone is medium-sized. The chain combines TRBV28 with TRBJ1-5; 7 bases agree with TRBD1. CDR1 is MDHEN and CDR2 is SYDVKM in the germline V gene. Trimming cost V 6 bases and J 3 bases; bases outside gene matches: 17. The CDR3 runs to 18 residues. CDR3: CASSPDADRARVNQPQHF. The CDR3 nucleotides read TGTGCCAGCAGCCCCGACGCTGACAGGGCGAGGGTCAATCAGCCCCAGCATTTT.

The chain uses TRBV28 and TRBJ2-7; 11 nucleotides line up with TRBD2. This CDR3 is 15 amino acids long. With 1 base clipped from V and 2 bases from J, the junction kept 1 base outside the gene matches. Germline V gene data show CDR1 as MDHEN and CDR2 as SYDVKM. CDR3 bases: TGTGCCAGCAGTTTATCTAGCGGGGGGACCTACGAGCAGTACTTC. Protein: CASSLSSGGTYEQYF.

This clone showed up just a few times. This rearrangement joins TRBV28 to TRBJ2-1, with D unresolved. From germline, CDR1 is MDHEN and CDR2 SYDVKM. The V end was cut by 5 bases, the J end by 2 bases, with 13 bases between. The length of the CDR3 is 15 residues. The CDR3 nucleotides read TGTGCCAGCAGTAGTACAGAAGGTCCCTACAATGAGCAGTTCTTC. Its translation is CASSSTEGPYNEQFF.

V and J are TRBV6-8 and TRBJ2-7; D call uncertain. Germline CDR1 MNHGY, CDR2 SAAAGT. Trimming took 2 bases from V and 4 from J, leaving 12 bases between them. CDR3 size: 14 residues. CDR3 nucleotide sequence: TGTGCCAGCAGTTACGGCCAATCCAGGTACGAGCAGTACTTC. It codes for CASSYGQSRYEQYF.

The chain is built from TRBV11-3 and TRBJ1-6; no definite D call. Trimming pared 4 bases from V and 9 bases from J, leaving 13 bases between. This CDR3 comprises 14 residues. Germline V lookup: CDR1 SGHNT, CDR2 YENEEA. As DNA, the CDR3 is TGTGCCAGCAGCTCAACTCGGGAGCGTTCACCCCTCCACTTT. It translates to CASSSTRERSPLHF.

The CDR3 DNA follows: TGTGCCAGCAGTGACAGGACAGGGAACTATGGCTACACCTTC. Its translation is CASSDRTGNYGYTF. The chain couples TRBV25-1 to TRBJ1-2, with 8 nucleotides matching TRBD1. The CDR3 loop spans 14 amino acids. Germline V gene lookup returns CDR1 MGHDK and CDR2 SYGVNS. Unmatched junction bases numbered 2, after V lost 3 bases and J lost 2 bases.

The sample holds a few counts of this clone. J is TRBJ2-7 and V is TRBV28; D is ambiguous. Germline V CDR1 and CDR2: MDHEN, SYDVKM. The V end was cut by 6 bases, the J end by 2 bases, with 20 bases between. This CDR3 is built from 16 residues. The CDR3 DNA reads as TGTGCCAGCAGCCTCATTACAAGGATTCTGGCCTACGAGCAGTACTTC. This translates into CASSLITRILAYEQYF.

The CDR3 here is CASKSGLAAYEQYF. The CDR3 DNA sequence: TGTGCCAGCAAATCGGGACTGGCTGCTTACGAGCAGTACTTC. The J gene is TRBJ2-7, the V gene TRBV11-3, with a possible D match to TRBD2 (6 bases). Germline values: CDR1 SGHNT, CDR2 YENEEA. The CDR3 sequence is 14 residues long. Trimming took 7 bases from V and 4 from J, leaving 17 bases between them.